This entry is about one T cell receptor beta chain. These data are taken from a study of monozygotic twins with inflammatory bowel disease. Each CDR3 protein gets one entry in TCRdb, which reprocessed the 5' RACE reads and gives no DNA. The sample's table shows approximately 390,000 distinct CDR3 sequences. Germline CDR1 reads SGHTA; CDR2 reads FQGNSA. The CDR3 is 14 residues long. The receptor comes from a human donor with ulcerative colitis or Crohn's disease, or a healthy co-twin of an affected twin (not recorded which). Sample: blood. The chain employs TRBV7-2 and TRBJ1-6. The CDR3 here is CASRWREVQSPLHF.